This T cell receptor (beta chain) emerged from a study of control samples from healthy donors and cancer patients. Germline CDR1 is MNHEY and CDR2 is SMNVEV (reference sequence). CDR3 length: 16 residues. J was trimmed by 3 bases and V by 6 bases; bases with no gene match: 10. Libraries were prepared by immunoSEQ multiplex PCR; TCRdb keeps only in-frame clonotypes and omits some of them. The sample shows approximately 230,000 clones, around 80% of them seen only once. Source material: PBMCs. The TCR was taken from an older woman with lung cancer. The gene calls are TRBV27 and TRBJ2-7; 11 nucleotides agree with TRBD2. The CDR3 bases are TGTGCCAGCAGGGGGCCTCTTAGCGGGAGGGGCTACGAGCAGTACTTC. This translates into CASRGPLSGRGYEQYF.